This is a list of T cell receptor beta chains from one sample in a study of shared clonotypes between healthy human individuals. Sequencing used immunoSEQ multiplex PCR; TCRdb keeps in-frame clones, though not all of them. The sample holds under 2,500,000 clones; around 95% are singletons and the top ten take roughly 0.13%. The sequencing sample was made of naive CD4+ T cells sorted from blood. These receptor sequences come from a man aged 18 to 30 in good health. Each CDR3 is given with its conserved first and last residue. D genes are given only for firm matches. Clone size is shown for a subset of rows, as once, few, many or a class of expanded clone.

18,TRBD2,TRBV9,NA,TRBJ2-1,TGTGCCAGCTCGTACACTAGCGGGGGTCCCAGCTCCTACAATGAGCAGTTCTTC,CASSYTSGGPSSYNEQFF
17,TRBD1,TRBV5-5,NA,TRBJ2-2,TGTGCCAGCAGCTTGGACTGGTCGGCAGGGGGCATCGGGGAGCTGTTTTTT,CASSLDWSAGGIGELFF
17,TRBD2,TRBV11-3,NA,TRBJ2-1,TGTGCCAGCAGCCCCGGGGGACTAGCGGGAGGGGGAAATGAGCAGTTCTTC,CASSPGGLAGGGNEQFF
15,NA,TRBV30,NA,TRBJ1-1,TGTGCCTGGACCCGGGCTCGGACGGTGAACACTGAAGCTTTCTTT,CAWTRARTVNTEAFF
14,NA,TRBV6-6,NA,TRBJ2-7,TGTGCCAGCAGTTCAGCCGGGAGCTCCTACGAGCAGTACTTC,CASSSAGSSYEQYF
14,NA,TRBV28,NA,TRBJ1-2,TGTGCCAGCAGTGCCTACAGGGTTAACTATGGCTACACCTTC,CASSAYRVNYGYTF
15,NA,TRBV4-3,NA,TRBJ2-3,TGCGCCAGCAGCCAGCAAGATAAGAGTATCGATACGCAGTATTTT,CASSQQDKSIDTQYF
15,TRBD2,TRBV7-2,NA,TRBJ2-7,TGTGCCAGCACCAAAGCAACGGGAGGCGCCTACGAGCAGTACTTC,CASTKATGGAYEQYF
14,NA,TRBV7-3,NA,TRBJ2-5,TGTGCCAGCAGCTTCGGGAGCCTCCAAGAGACCCAGTACTTC,CASSFGSLQETQYF
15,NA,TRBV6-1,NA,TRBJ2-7,TGTGCCAGCAGTGAAGGTGGGGTTAACTCCTACGAGCAGTACTTC,CASSEGGVNSYEQYF
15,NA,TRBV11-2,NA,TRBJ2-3,TGTGCCAGCAGCTTAGGTCGGAAATACACAGATACGCAGTATTTT,CASSLGRKYTDTQYF
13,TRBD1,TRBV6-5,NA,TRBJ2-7,TGTGCCAGCTCATTTACGGGACAGGTCGAGCAGTACTTC,CASSFTGQVEQYF
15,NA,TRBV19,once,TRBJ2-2,TGTGCCAGTAGTATTCCAAGCGCGAACACCGGGGAGCTGTTTTTT,CASSIPSANTGELFF
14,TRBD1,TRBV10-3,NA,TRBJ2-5,TGTGCCATCAGTGCGGACAGGGGGCAAGAGACCCAGTACTTC,CAISADRGQETQYF
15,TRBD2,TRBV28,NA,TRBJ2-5,TGTGCCAGCAGACCCGCGGGGGGCCTACAAGAGACCCAGTACTTC,CASRPAGGLQETQYF
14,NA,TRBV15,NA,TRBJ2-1,TGTGCCACCGAACAGTACAGCTCCTACAATGAGCAGTTCTTC,CATEQYSSYNEQFF